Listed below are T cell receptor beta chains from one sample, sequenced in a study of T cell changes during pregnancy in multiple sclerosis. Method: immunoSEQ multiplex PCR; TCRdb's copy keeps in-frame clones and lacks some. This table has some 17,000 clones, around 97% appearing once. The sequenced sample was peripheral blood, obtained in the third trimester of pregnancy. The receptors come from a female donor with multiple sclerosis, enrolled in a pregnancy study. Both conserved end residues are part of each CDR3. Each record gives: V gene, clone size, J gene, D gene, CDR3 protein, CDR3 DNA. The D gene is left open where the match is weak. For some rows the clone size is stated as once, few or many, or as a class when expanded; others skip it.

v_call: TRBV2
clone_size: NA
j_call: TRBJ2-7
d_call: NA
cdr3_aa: CASNEGTRWTYEQYF
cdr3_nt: TGTGCCAGCAATGAGGGGACTCGTTGGACCTACGAGCAGTACTTC

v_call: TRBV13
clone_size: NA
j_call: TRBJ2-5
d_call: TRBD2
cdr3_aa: CASSLGRGKGTQYF
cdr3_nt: TGTGCCAGCAGCTTAGGGCGGGGGAAAGGGACCCAGTACTTC

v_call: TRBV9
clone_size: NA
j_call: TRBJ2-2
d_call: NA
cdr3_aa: CASSLPNTGELFF
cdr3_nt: TGTGCCAGCAGCCTCCCGAACACCGGGGAGCTGTTTTTT

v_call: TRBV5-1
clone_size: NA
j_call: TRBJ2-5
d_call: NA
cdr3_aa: CASSFGGLEYF
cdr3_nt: TGCGCCAGCAGCTTCGGGGGGCTAGAGTACTTC

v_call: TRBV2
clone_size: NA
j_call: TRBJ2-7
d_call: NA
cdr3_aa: CASLEAASYEQYF
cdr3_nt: TGTGCCAGCCTCGAGGCGGCCTCCTACGAGCAGTACTTC

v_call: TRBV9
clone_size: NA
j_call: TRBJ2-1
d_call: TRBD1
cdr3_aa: CASSPGTGAYNEQFF
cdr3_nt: TGTGCCAGCAGCCCGGGGACAGGGGCCTACAATGAGCAGTTCTTC

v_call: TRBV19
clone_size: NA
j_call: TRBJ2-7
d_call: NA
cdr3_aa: CASSIGGARGQYF
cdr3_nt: TGTGCCAGTAGTATCGGTGGGGCCCGAGGGCAGTACTTC

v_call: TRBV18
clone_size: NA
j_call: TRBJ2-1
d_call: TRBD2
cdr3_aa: CASSPTSGGNEQFF
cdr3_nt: TGTGCCAGCTCACCAACTAGCGGGGGCAATGAGCAGTTCTTC

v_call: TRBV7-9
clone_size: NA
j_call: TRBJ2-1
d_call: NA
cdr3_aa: CASSSYSEWLARDNEQFF
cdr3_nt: TGTGCCAGCAGCTCGTACTCCGAGTGGTTAGCGAGAGACAATGAGCAGTTCTTC

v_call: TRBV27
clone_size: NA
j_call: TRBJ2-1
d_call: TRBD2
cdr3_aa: CASSFLPTTSGYNEQFF
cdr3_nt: TGTGCCAGCAGTTTTCTTCCCACGACTAGCGGGTACAATGAGCAGTTCTTC

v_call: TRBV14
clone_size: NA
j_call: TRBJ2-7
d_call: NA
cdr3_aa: CASSPRGFGEQYF
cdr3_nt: TGTGCCAGCAGCCCAAGGGGTTTCGGCGAGCAGTACTTC

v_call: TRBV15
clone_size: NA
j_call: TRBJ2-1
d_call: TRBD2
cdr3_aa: CATSRDLGGRVNEQFF
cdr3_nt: TGTGCCACCAGCAGAGATCTCGGCGGGAGGGTTAATGAGCAGTTCTTC

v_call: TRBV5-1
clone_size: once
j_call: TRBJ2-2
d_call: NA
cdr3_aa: CASSGQVNTGELFF
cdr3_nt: TGCGCCAGCAGCGGGCAGGTGAACACCGGGGAGCTGTTTTTT

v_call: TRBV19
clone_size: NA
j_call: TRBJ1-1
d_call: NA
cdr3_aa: CASTRVGNRKNTEAFF
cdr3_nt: TGTGCCAGTACTAGGGTGGGGAACAGGAAAAACACTGAAGCTTTCTTT

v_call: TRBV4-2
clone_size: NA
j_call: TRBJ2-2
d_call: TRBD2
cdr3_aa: CASSQLTSGGAGELFF
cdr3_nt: TGTGCCAGCAGCCAATTAACTAGCGGGGGGGCCGGGGAGCTGTTTTTT

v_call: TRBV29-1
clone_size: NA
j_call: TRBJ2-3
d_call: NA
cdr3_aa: CSVDGWGRGWSTDTQYF
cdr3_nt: TGCAGCGTTGACGGGTGGGGAAGGGGATGGAGCACAGATACGCAGTATTTT

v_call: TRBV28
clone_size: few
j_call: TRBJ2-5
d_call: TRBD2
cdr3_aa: CASSLGTSGEQYF
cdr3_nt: TGTGCCAGCAGTTTAGGGACTAGCGGGGAACAGTACTTC

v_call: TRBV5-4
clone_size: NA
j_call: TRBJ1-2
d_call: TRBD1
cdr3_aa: CASSWGQGIYGYTF
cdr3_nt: TGTGCCAGCAGCTGGGGACAGGGTATTTATGGCTACACCTTC

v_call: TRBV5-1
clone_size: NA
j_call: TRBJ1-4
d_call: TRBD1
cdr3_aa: CASSLGQGPSTGHEKLFF
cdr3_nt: TGCGCCAGCAGCTTAGGACAGGGTCCATCGACGGGGCATGAAAAACTGTTTTTT

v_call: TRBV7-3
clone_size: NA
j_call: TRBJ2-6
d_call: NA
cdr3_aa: CASRGYSGANVLTF
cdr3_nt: TGTGCGTCACGGGGGTACTCTGGGGCCAACGTCCTGACTTTC

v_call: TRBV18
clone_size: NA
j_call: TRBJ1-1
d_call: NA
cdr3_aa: CASSRTAVNTEAFF
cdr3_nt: TGTGCCAGCTCACGGACAGCCGTGAACACTGAAGCTTTCTTT

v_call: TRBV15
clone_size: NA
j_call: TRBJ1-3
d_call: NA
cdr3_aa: CATSRDKKHTIYF
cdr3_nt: TGTGCCACCAGCAGAGATAAGAAGCACACCATATATTTT

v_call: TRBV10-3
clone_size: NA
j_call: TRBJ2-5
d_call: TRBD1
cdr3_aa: CAISEGTGVTETQYF
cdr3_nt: TGTGCCATCAGTGAGGGGACAGGGGTCACAGAGACCCAGTACTTC

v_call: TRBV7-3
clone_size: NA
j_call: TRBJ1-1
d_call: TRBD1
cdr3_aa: CASSLENRQGAEAFF
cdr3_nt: TGTGCCAGCAGCTTAGAAAATCGACAGGGTGCTGAAGCTTTCTTT

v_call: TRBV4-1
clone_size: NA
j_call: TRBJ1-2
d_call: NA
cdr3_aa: CASSQTLVRYLDDYGYTF
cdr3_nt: TGCGCCAGCAGCCAGACCCTAGTTCGATACCTAGACGACTATGGCTACACCTTC

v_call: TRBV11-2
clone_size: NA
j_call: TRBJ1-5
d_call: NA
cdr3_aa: CASSLGGGASGQPQHF
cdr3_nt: TGTGCCAGCAGCTTAGGTGGGGGGGCGAGCGGTCAGCCCCAGCATTTT

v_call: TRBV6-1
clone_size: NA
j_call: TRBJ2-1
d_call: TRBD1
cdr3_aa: CATGQGMYNEQFF
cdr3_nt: TGTGCCACCGGACAGGGGATGTACAATGAGCAGTTCTTC

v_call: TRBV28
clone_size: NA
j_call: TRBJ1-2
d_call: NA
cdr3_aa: CATRPGSGYTF
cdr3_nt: TGTGCCACCCGGCCAGGGTCTGGCTACACCTTC

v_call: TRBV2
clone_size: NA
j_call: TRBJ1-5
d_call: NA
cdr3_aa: CASSEARGSNQPQHF
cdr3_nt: TGTGCCAGCAGTGAAGCGCGAGGCAGCAATCAGCCCCAGCATTTT

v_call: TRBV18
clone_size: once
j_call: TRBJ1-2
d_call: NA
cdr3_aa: CASSPLDSWLGYTF
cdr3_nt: TGTGCCAGCTCACCACTGGACAGTTGGCTTGGCTACACCTTC

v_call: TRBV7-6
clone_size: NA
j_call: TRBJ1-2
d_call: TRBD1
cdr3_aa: CASSATPGTGDLYGYTF
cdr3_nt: TGTGCCAGCAGCGCCACCCCCGGGACAGGGGATCTCTATGGCTACACCTTC

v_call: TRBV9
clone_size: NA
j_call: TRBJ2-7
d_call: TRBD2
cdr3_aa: CASSVSGREYEQYF
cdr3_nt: TGTGCCAGCAGCGTTAGCGGGAGGGAGTACGAGCAGTACTTC

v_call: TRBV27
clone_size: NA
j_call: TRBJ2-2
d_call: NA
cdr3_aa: CASSGGGGALLAGELFF
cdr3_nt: TGTGCCAGCTCCGGAGGGGGGGGAGCACTTCTCGCGGGGGAGCTGTTTTTT

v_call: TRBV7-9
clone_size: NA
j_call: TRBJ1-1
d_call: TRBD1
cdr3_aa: CASSILTGDEAFF
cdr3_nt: TGTGCCAGCAGCATCCTAACAGGGGACGAAGCTTTCTTT

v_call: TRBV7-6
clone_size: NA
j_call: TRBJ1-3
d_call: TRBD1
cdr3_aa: CASSFNRGVSDTIYF
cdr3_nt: TGTGCCAGCAGCTTCAACAGGGGAGTTTCGGACACCATATATTTT

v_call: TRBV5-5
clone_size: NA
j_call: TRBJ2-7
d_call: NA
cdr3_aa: CASSLGGQVYEQYF
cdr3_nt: TGTGCCAGCAGCTTGGGGGGGCAGGTCTACGAGCAGTACTTC

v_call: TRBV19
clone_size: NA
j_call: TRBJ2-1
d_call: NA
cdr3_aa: CAPGQGRTSSYNEQFF
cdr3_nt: TGTGCCCCTGGGCAGGGCAGAACCAGCTCCTACAATGAGCAGTTCTTC

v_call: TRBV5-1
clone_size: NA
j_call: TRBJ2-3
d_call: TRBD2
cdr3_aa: CASSPGLAGDTQYF
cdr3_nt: TGCGCCAGCAGCCCGGGACTAGCGGGAGATACGCAGTATTTT

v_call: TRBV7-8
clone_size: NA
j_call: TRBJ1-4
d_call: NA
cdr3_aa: CASSLGARGPNEKLFF
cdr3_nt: TGTGCCAGCAGCTTAGGCGCACGTGGTCCTAATGAAAAACTGTTTTTT

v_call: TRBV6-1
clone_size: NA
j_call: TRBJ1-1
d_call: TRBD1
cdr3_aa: CASSPGTGGFAEAFF
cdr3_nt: TGTGCCAGCAGTCCCGGGACAGGGGGATTCGCTGAAGCTTTCTTT

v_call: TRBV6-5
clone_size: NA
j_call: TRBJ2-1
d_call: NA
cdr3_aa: CASSYREVTYNEQFF
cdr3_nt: TGTGCCAGCAGCTACAGGGAGGTCACTTACAATGAGCAGTTCTTC

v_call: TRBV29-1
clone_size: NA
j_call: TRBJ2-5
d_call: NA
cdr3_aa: CSAFQETQYF
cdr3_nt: TGCAGCGCGTTCCAGGAGACCCAGTACTTC

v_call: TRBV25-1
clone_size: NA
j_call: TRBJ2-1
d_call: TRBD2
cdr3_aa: CASISGGSDEQFF
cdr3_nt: TGTGCCAGCATTAGCGGGGGGTCAGATGAGCAGTTCTTC